Listed below are T cell receptor beta chains from one sample, sequenced in a study of immune evolution from preneoplasia to lung adenocarcinoma. Profiled with immunoSEQ multiplex PCR; TCRdb holds only in-frame clones, not every one. This sample has 1,500 to 2,000 clones; over 65% occur once, and the top ten carry about 2.4%. Sequenced: FFPE invasive lung adenocarcinoma tissue. The receptors were gathered from a person in their fifties with lung adenocarcinoma. CDR3s include the opening cysteine and the closing phenylalanine or tryptophan. A D gene is named only where the DNA matches it firmly. Some rows mark clone size as missing; the rest say once, few, many or name a class of expanded clone.

D gene	CDR3 length	J gene	V gene	clone size	CDR3 DNA	CDR3 protein
NA	14	TRBJ2-3	TRBV5-4	NA	TGTGCCAGCAGCTCGAATGAGGGGCCAGATACGCAGTATTTT	CASSSNEGPDTQYF
NA	14	TRBJ1-2	TRBV5-1	NA	TGCGCCAGCAGCCCGGGACAAGCTAACTATGGCTACACCTTC	CASSPGQANYGYTF
NA	14	TRBJ2-3	TRBV5-6	NA	TGTGCCAGCAGCTACACAGGGAGGAACCGTACGCAGTATTTT	CASSYTGRNRTQYF
TRBD1	15	TRBJ2-3	TRBV7-3	NA	TGTGCCAGCAGCTTTTCGACAGGGTTGACAGATACGCAGTATTTT	CASSFSTGLTDTQYF
NA	14	TRBJ1-2	TRBV2	NA	TGTGCCAGCAGTGAAGATCCCAGGGTCTATGGCTACACCTTC	CASSEDPRVYGYTF
NA	13	TRBJ2-2	TRBV28	NA	TGTGCCAGCAGCTCGCGGGGCACCGGGGAGCTGTTTTTT	CASSSRGTGELFF
TRBD2	16	TRBJ2-7	TRBV28	NA	TGTGCCAGCAGTTTAAGGGGAGCTGCGGGGGTCTACGAGCAGTACTTC	CASSLRGAAGVYEQYF
NA	15	TRBJ2-7	TRBV7-6	NA	TGTGCCAGCAGCTTAGCCCCGGACAAGTCCTACGAGCAGTACTTC	CASSLAPDKSYEQYF
NA	16	TRBJ2-2	TRBV19	NA	TGTGCCAGTAGTAGAATGGGGGGCAGCGTGACCGGGGAGCTGTTTTTT	CASSRMGGSVTGELFF
TRBD2	16	TRBJ2-1	TRBV11-3	NA	TGTGCCAGCAGCCGTTTAGGCGGGAGTGGATACAATGAGCAGTTCTTC	CASSRLGGSGYNEQFF
TRBD2	15	TRBJ2-1	TRBV29-1	NA	TGCAGCGCCGTTGGGACTAGCGGGGATCCGGGAGAGCAGTTCTTC	CSAVGTSGDPGEQFF
TRBD1	15	TRBJ1-1	TRBV10-3	NA	TGTGCCATCAGTGACCCGGGACAGGGGATTACTGAAGCTTTCTTT	CAISDPGQGITEAFF
NA	10	TRBJ2-7	TRBV20-1	once	TGCAGTGCCGGGCAGGAGGAGCAGTACTTC	CSAGQEEQYF
NA	13	TRBJ1-4	TRBV27	NA	TGTGCCAGCAGTTGGCAGGCAAATGAAAAACTGTTTTTT	CASSWQANEKLFF
TRBD2	16	TRBJ2-1	TRBV5-6	NA	TGTGCCAGCAAGCTTGGGGAACTAGCGGGGGTCAATGAGCAGTTCTTC	CASKLGELAGVNEQFF
TRBD2	16	TRBJ2-7	TRBV4-1	NA	TGCGCCAGCAGCCAAGATTTGAGCGGGGGAGCCTACGAGCAGTACTTC	CASSQDLSGGAYEQYF
NA	12	TRBJ2-3	TRBV10-1	NA	TGCGCCAGCAGCGGTCCCACAGATACGCAGTATTTT	CASSGPTDTQYF
NA	14	TRBJ2-3	TRBV28	few	TGTGCCAGCAGTTTTCTGTCGGGCACAGATACGCAGTATTTT	CASSFLSGTDTQYF
NA	11	TRBJ1-5	TRBV6-4	NA	TGTGCCAGCAGGGGATCTCGGCCCCAGCATTTT	CASRGSRPQHF
NA	13	TRBJ1-1	TRBV6-5	NA	TGTGCCAGCAGTTACGACAGGAACACTGAAGCTTTCTTT	CASSYDRNTEAFF
TRBD1	15	TRBJ2-3	TRBV6-5	NA	TGTGCCAGCATCCCAACAGGGGGCGTCCTTGATACGCAGTATTTT	CASIPTGGVLDTQYF
NA	17	TRBJ1-4	TRBV4-3	NA	TGCGCCAGCAGCCAAGTTGGCTCGGGGGCAACTAATGAAAAACTGTTTTTT	CASSQVGSGATNEKLFF
NA	16	TRBJ2-3	TRBV6-5	NA	TGTGCCAGCAGTTACTCGAGGACGGGGTGGTCGGATACGCAGTATTTT	CASSYSRTGWSDTQYF
NA	17	TRBJ2-7	TRBV5-1	NA	TGCGCCAGCAGCAGGCGTCTTGGGTCCCCGGGCTCCTACGAGCAGTACTTC	CASSRRLGSPGSYEQYF
NA	15	TRBJ2-7	TRBV29-1	NA	TGCAGCGTGGGGAAGAGAGACCCGGGGTACCACGAGCAGTACTTC	CSVGKRDPGYHEQYF
TRBD2	14	TRBJ2-5	TRBV7-2	NA	TGTGCCACACGGGGGGGGAGGTACCAAGAGACCCAGTACTTC	CATRGGRYQETQYF
NA	13	TRBJ2-7	TRBV19	NA	TGTGCCAGTAGTACTTACAAGTCCTACGAGCAGTACTTC	CASSTYKSYEQYF
TRBD1	13	TRBJ2-1	TRBV11-3	few	TGTGCCAGTAAAGACAGGGTGTTGAATGAGCAGTTCTTC	CASKDRVLNEQFF
TRBD1	15	TRBJ2-7	TRBV19	NA	TGTGCCAGTAGTCATGGACAGGGAACCATCTACGAGCAGTACTTC	CASSHGQGTIYEQYF
NA	15	TRBJ1-3	TRBV6-1	once	TGTGCCAGCAGTGCCGGGCCTTACGGTGGAAACACCATATATTTT	CASSAGPYGGNTIYF
NA	14	TRBJ2-1	TRBV7-3	NA	TGTGCCAGCAGCTTAGCGGGACCCTACAATGAGCAGTTCTTC	CASSLAGPYNEQFF
TRBD1	14	TRBJ1-2	TRBV2	NA	TGTGCCAGCAGCGAGACAGGGATGGACTATGGCTACACCTTC	CASSETGMDYGYTF
NA	10	TRBJ1-2	TRBV20-1	NA	TGCAGTGCCACACGTCATGGCTACACCTTC	CSATRHGYTF
NA	16	TRBJ2-1	TRBV2	NA	TGTGCCAGCAGTGAAGCGCCCAGCGGAAATTACAATGAGCAGTTCTTC	CASSEAPSGNYNEQFF
TRBD2	21	TRBJ2-1	TRBV18	once	TGTGCCAGCTCACCTTTTTTCATACGACTAGCGGGTCGCCCCACCTACAATGAGCAGTTCTTC	CASSPFFIRLAGRPTYNEQFF
NA	13	TRBJ1-6	TRBV18	NA	TGTGCCAGCTCACCGGTCGATAATTCACCCCTCCACTTT	CASSPVDNSPLHF
TRBD1	13	TRBJ1-1	TRBV23-1	NA	TGCGCCCCTTATGTAGACAGGGGTACTGAAGCTTTCTTT	CAPYVDRGTEAFF
TRBD1	16	TRBJ1-1	TRBV6-1	NA	TGTGCCAGCAGTGGGACAGGGGGAGGGGTGAACACTGAAGCTTTCTTT	CASSGTGGGVNTEAFF